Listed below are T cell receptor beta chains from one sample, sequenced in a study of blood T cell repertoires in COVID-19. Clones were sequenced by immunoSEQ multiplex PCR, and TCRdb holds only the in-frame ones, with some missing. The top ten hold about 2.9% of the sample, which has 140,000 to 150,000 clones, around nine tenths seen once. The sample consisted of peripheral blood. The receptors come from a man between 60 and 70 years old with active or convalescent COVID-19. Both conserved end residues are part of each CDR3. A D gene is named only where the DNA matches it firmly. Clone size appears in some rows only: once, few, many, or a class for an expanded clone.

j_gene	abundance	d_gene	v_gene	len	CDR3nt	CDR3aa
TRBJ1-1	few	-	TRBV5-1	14	TGCGCCAGCAGCTCTTCAGGGTATAACACTGAAGCTTTCTTT	CASSSSGYNTEAFF
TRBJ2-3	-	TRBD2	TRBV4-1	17	TGCGCCAGCAGCCAAGACAGATCAACTAGCGGGACAGATACGCAGTATTTT	CASSQDRSTSGTDTQYF
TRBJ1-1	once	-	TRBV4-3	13	TGCGCCAGCAGCCTAAGGTCGGGCACTGAAGCTTTCTTT	CASSLRSGTEAFF
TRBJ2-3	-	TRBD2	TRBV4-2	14	TGTGCCAGCAGCTCTCGACTAGCCACAGATACGCAGTATTTT	CASSSRLATDTQYF
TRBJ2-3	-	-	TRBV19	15	TGTGCCAGTAGCCCGGGACACGCGGGTACAGATACGCAGTATTTT	CASSPGHAGTDTQYF
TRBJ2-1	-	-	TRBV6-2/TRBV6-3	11	TGTGCCAGCAGTCGTTCTAATGAGCAGTTCTTC	CASSRSNEQFF
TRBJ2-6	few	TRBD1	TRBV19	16	TGTGCCAGTAGTATACAGGGGGTCTCTGGGGCCAACGTCCTGACTTTC	CASSIQGVSGANVLTF
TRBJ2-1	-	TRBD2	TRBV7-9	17	TGTGCCAGCAGCTTAGTGGGCCTAGCGGGGCCTTACAATGAGCAGTTCTTC	CASSLVGLAGPYNEQFF
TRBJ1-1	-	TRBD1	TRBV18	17	TGTGCCAGCTCACAGACCTTCTTGGACAGGGCGGACACTGAAGCTTTCTTT	CASSQTFLDRADTEAFF
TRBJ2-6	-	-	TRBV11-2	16	TGTGCCAGCAGCCCCATCCCAGGGCCTGGGGCCAACGTCCTGACTTTC	CASSPIPGPGANVLTF
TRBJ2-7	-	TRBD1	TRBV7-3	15	TGTGCCAGCAGCCCCCACAGGGGGCGCGACTACGAGCAGTACTTC	CASSPHRGRDYEQYF
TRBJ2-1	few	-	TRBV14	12	TGTGCCAGCAGCCAAGGGACTAATGAGCAGTTCTTC	CASSQGTNEQFF
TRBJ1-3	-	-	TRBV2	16	TGTGCCAGCAGTGAGAGGGACTCCGCCTCTGGAAACACCATATATTTT	CASSERDSASGNTIYF
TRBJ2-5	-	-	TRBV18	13	TGTGCCAGCTCACAACAGAGCCAAGAGACCCAGTACTTC	CASSQQSQETQYF
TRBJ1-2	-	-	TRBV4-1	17	TGCGCCAGCAGCCAAGTTGGTTTACGGGGGGTAGGGTATGGCTACACCTTC	CASSQVGLRGVGYGYTF
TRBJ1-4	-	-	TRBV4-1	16	TGCGCCAGCAGCCAGGGAGGACGGACGCTAAATGAAAAACTGTTTTTT	CASSQGGRTLNEKLFF
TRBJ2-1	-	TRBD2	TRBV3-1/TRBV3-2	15	TGTGCCAGCAGCCAACTAGCGGGGGGGGTCAATGAGCAGTTCTTC	CASSQLAGGVNEQFF
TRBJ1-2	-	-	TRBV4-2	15	TGTGCCAGCAGCCAAGATCCAGGGGCCGTGGGTGGCTACACCTTC	CASSQDPGAVGGYTF
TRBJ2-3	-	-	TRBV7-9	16	TGTGCCAGCAGCTCCCCAACAGCGGCTAGCACAGATACGCAGTATTTT	CASSSPTAASTDTQYF
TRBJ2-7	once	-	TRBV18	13	TGTGCCAGCTCACTTACCGGGTTCTACGAGCAGTACTTC	CASSLTGFYEQYF
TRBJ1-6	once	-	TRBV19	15	TGTGCCTCCCACCAGGGAATAAGCTATAATTCACCCCTCCACTTT	CASHQGISYNSPLHF
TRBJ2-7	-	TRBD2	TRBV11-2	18	TGTGCCAGCAGCCCGATCCAAAGGACTAGCGGGAGCTCCTACGAGCAGTACTTC	CASSPIQRTSGSSYEQYF
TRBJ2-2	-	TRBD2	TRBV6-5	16	TGTGCCAGCAGTTACTCGGGAGCGGGGGGCACCGGGGAGCTGTTTTTT	CASSYSGAGGTGELFF
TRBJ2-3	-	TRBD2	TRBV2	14	TGTGCCAGCAGTGTTTTAAGGACTAGCGGTACGCAGTATTTT	CASSVLRTSGTQYF
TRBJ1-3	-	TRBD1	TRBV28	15	TGTGCCAGCAGCCGCGGACAGGGTACTGGAAACACCATATATTTT	CASSRGQGTGNTIYF
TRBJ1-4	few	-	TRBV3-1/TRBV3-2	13	TGTGCCAGCAGCCAATCGGGTGGGGAAAAACTGTTTTTT	CASSQSGGEKLFF
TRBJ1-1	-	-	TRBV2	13	TGTGCCAGCAAGATACTCGCGAACACTGAAGCTTTCTTT	CASKILANTEAFF
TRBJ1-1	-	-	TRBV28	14	TGTGCCAGCAGTTATCGGAGGGGGAACACTGAAGCTTTCTTT	CASSYRRGNTEAFF
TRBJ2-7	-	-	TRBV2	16	TGTGCCAGCAGTGAAGGTGGCGGTCCTACCCCTTACGAGCAGTACTTC	CASSEGGGPTPYEQYF
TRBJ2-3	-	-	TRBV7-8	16	TGTGCCAGCAGCTTAGATCGGCCGAGGGACACAGATACGCAGTATTTT	CASSLDRPRDTDTQYF
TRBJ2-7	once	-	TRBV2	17	TGTGCCAGCAGTGAAGAGCTTTTGGGACACCACTCCTACGAGCAGTACTTC	CASSEELLGHHSYEQYF
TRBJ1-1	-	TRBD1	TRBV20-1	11	TGCAGTGCTGACAGGGGCACTGAAGCTTTCTTT	CSADRGTEAFF
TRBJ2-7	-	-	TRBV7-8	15	TGTGCCAGCAGCTCGACGGGAGCGCAGACCTACGAGCAGTACTTC	CASSSTGAQTYEQYF
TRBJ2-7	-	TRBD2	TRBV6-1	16	TGTGCCAGCAGTGTGTCAGCGGGGATTGGGGGGTTCGAGCAGTACTTC	CASSVSAGIGGFEQYF
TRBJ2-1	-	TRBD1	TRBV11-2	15	TGTGCCAGCAGCGTCATCACAGGGGCCCACAATGAGCAGTTCTTC	CASSVITGAHNEQFF
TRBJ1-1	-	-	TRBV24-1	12	TGTGCCACCAGCCTAGGGGGCACTGAAGCTTTCTTT	CATSLGGTEAFF
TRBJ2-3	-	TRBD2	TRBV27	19	TGTGCCAGCAGTCCGCTCGGACTAGCGGGAGTGAATAGGCAAGATACGCAGTATTTT	CASSPLGLAGVNRQDTQYF
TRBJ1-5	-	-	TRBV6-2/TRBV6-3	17	TGTGCCAGCAGTTACTACTCCGGGAGGGGAGACAATCAGCCCCAGCATTTT	CASSYYSGRGDNQPQHF
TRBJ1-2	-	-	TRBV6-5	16	TGTGCCAGCAGTTTCACCCAGGACAGCCTCCCCATCGGCTACACCTTC	CASSFTQDSLPIGYTF
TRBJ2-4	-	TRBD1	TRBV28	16	TGTGCCAGCAGTTCCTCCGGGACAGGGGGCCTGGGCATTCAGTACTTC	CASSSSGTGGLGIQYF
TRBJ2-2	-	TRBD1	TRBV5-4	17	TGTGCCAGCAGTCGACAGGGCTCCACCGCGAACACCGGGGAGCTGTTTTTT	CASSRQGSTANTGELFF
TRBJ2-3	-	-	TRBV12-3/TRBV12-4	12	TGTGCCAGCAGTCCCCCGTCCCCTACGCAGTATTTT	CASSPPSPTQYF
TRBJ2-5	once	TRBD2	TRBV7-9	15	TGTGCCAGCAGCTTGAGAAGCGGGGGAGAAGAGACCCAGTACTTC	CASSLRSGGEETQYF
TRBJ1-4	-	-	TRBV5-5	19	TGTGCCAGCAGCTTGGATTGGGACTCCTCACCGGGGGCTAATGAAAAACTGTTTTTT	CASSLDWDSSPGANEKLFF
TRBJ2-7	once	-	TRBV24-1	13	TGTGCCACCAGTGGACAGAATCCCTACGAGCAGTACTTC	CATSGQNPYEQYF
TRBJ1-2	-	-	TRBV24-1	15	TGTGCCACCAGTGGTAGTGCGGAAGCTAACTATGGCTACACCTTC	CATSGSAEANYGYTF
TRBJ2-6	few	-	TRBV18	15	TGTGCCAGCTCACCAGAGGCCTCTGGGGCCAACGTCCTGACTTTC	CASSPEASGANVLTF